Listed below are T cell receptor beta chains from one sample, sequenced in a study of beta chain features in type 1 diabetes. TCRdb's copy holds only in-frame clones and misses some; the assay was immunoSEQ multiplex PCR. The sample shows roughly 370,000 clones, about 14% of them seen only once. The specimen was naive CD4+ T cells from blood. The receptor source for this set is a man aged 30-40 years in good health. CDR3s include the opening cysteine and the closing phenylalanine or tryptophan. A D gene is named only where the DNA matches it firmly. For some rows the clone size is stated as once, few or many, or as a class when expanded; others skip it.

DNA | CDR3 | J | size | V | D
TGTGCCAGCCCGGGGGGGAAACCCCTGCCCCAGCATTTT | CASPGGKPLPQHF | TRBJ1-5 | few | TRBV7-2 | -
TGTGCCAGCAGCTTCGACACCATGGGCGATGAGCAGTTCTTC | CASSFDTMGDEQFF | TRBJ2-1 | - | TRBV7-6 | -
TGTGCCAGCAAGTTTGGGACAGGGTCTGGGGAGCTGTTTTTT | CASKFGTGSGELFF | TRBJ2-2 | few | TRBV25-1 | TRBD1
TGTGCCAGCAGCTTTCACCACCTGGGAGGGACCTACGAGCAGTACTTC | CASSFHHLGGTYEQYF | TRBJ2-7 | few | TRBV7-2 | TRBD2
TGTGCCAGCAGCTACAATGCAGTGACAGATACGCAGTATTTT | CASSYNAVTDTQYF | TRBJ2-3 | - | TRBV14 | -
TGTGCCTGGAGTGATCACCTAGCTAACTATGGCTACACCTTC | CAWSDHLANYGYTF | TRBJ1-2 | - | TRBV30 | -
TGTGCCAGCAGCTTAGCACAGACAGACTACAATGAGCAGTTCTTC | CASSLAQTDYNEQFF | TRBJ2-1 | - | TRBV7-2 | -
TGTGCCAGCAGCTTGGACTACAATGAGCAGTTCTTC | CASSLDYNEQFF | TRBJ2-1 | few | TRBV7-3 | -
TGCGCCAGCAGCCAAGTGGGGGGCCTCAATGAGCAGTTCTTC | CASSQVGGLNEQFF | TRBJ2-1 | few | TRBV4-3 | -
TGTGCCACCCTAAGTGGGGAAAAACTGTTTTTT | CATLSGEKLFF | TRBJ1-4 | - | TRBV13 | -
TGTGCCAGCAGCGTAATCCCGCTTAACGGGGGGGAAGAGACCCAGTACTTC | CASSVIPLNGGEETQYF | TRBJ2-5 | few | TRBV9 | TRBD2
TGTGCCAGCAGCCCAGAGAGGGCCGCCTACACCTTC | CASSPERAAYTF | TRBJ1-2 | few | TRBV16 | -
TGCAGCTTTTCCGACAGGGCCCCCTTTGGCTACACCTTC | CSFSDRAPFGYTF | TRBJ1-2 | few | TRBV29-1 | TRBD1
TGTGCCAGCAGTCCGGGGGACAGAGGCACAGATACGCAGTATTTT | CASSPGDRGTDTQYF | TRBJ2-3 | - | TRBV4-2 | -
TGCGCCAGCAGCGACGGGACGGAGTACAATGAGCAGTTCTTC | CASSDGTEYNEQFF | TRBJ2-1 | - | TRBV5-1 | -
TGTGCCAGCAGCTCACTAGCGGGGGACCAAGAGACCCAGTACTTC | CASSSLAGDQETQYF | TRBJ2-5 | few | TRBV9 | TRBD2
TGTGCCAGCAGTCGGACTAGCGGGGGGCCTGATACGCAGTATTTT | CASSRTSGGPDTQYF | TRBJ2-3 | - | TRBV2 | TRBD2
TGTGCCAGCAGCTTTAAGGACGGCACAGATACGCAGTATTTT | CASSFKDGTDTQYF | TRBJ2-3 | - | TRBV5-4 | -
TGTGCCAGCAGGACCGGGACCGGGTCCTACGAGCAGTACTTC | CASRTGTGSYEQYF | TRBJ2-7 | few | TRBV6-6 | -
TGTGCCAGCAGCCTCAGTTGGAGCTCCTACGAGCAGTACTTC | CASSLSWSSYEQYF | TRBJ2-7 | - | TRBV7-6 | -
TGCAGTCTGAGGCTAGCGGGAACTTACAATGAGCAGTTCTTC | CSLRLAGTYNEQFF | TRBJ2-1 | few | TRBV29-1 | TRBD2
TGTGCCTGGAGTGTCCGGCCCCTAGCTGGCAATGAGCAGTTCTTC | CAWSVRPLAGNEQFF | TRBJ2-1 | - | TRBV30 | -
TGTGCCAGCAGCTTAGCTAGCACTGGTCAGCCCCAGCATTTT | CASSLASTGQPQHF | TRBJ1-5 | few | TRBV7-2 | -
TGTGCCAGCAGCCTCTCGGGCACAGATACGCAGTATTTT | CASSLSGTDTQYF | TRBJ2-3 | few | TRBV5-6 | -
TGTGCCATCAGCGGAGCGGGGAGCACAGATACGCAGTATTTT | CAISGAGSTDTQYF | TRBJ2-3 | many | TRBV10-3 | TRBD2
TGTGCCTGGAGCGGTGGGAGCAATCAGCCCCAGCATTTT | CAWSGGSNQPQHF | TRBJ1-5 | - | TRBV30 | -
TGCGCCAGCAGCTTGACCGGCCCGGGGGATCAGCCCCAGCATTTT | CASSLTGPGDQPQHF | TRBJ1-5 | - | TRBV5-1 | -
TGTGCCAGCAGCTTCCAGGGAGGTTTTTCGAACACTGAAGCTTTCTTT | CASSFQGGFSNTEAFF | TRBJ1-1 | - | TRBV7-8 | -
TGTGCCTGGAGTTCATCCGGACAGAACCAGTACTTC | CAWSSSGQNQYF | TRBJ2-4 | many | TRBV30 | -
TGTGCCAGCAGTGGTTCCTGGCGGACCCCCACAGATACGCAGTATTTT | CASSGSWRTPTDTQYF | TRBJ2-3 | few | TRBV6-1 | -
TGTGCCAGCAGCTTACAGGCTAGCGGATCTACAGATACGCAGTATTTT | CASSLQASGSTDTQYF | TRBJ2-3 | few | TRBV7-3 | TRBD2
TGCAGCGTTAAACAGGGTCAAGAGACCCAGTACTTC | CSVKQGQETQYF | TRBJ2-5 | few | TRBV29-1 | -
TGTGCCAGCAGCTTCGGAACAACTAATGAAAAACTGTTTTTT | CASSFGTTNEKLFF | TRBJ1-4 | few | TRBV7-2 | -
TGTGCCATCAGTGATAGTATTGGGTCGAACACCGGGGAGCTGTTTTTT | CAISDSIGSNTGELFF | TRBJ2-2 | - | TRBV10-3 | -
TGCAGCGCCCAGGGGGCGTTCACTGAAGCTTTCTTT | CSAQGAFTEAFF | TRBJ1-1 | many | TRBV29-1 | TRBD1
TGTGCCAGCAGCGAGGACCGTAACTATGGCTACACCTTC | CASSEDRNYGYTF | TRBJ1-2 | - | TRBV9 | -
TGCGCCAGCAGCTTCGGAGCGGGAGTATACAATGAGCAGTTCTTC | CASSFGAGVYNEQFF | TRBJ2-1 | few | TRBV5-1 | TRBD2
TGTGCCAGCAGTGAATTTGTAGGGCCCACAGATACGCAGTATTTT | CASSEFVGPTDTQYF | TRBJ2-3 | few | TRBV25-1 | -
TGCAGCGCTGGGGGCGCTGTGAGGAGCTACACCTTC | CSAGGAVRSYTF | TRBJ1-2 | few | TRBV29-1 | -
TGTGCCAGCAGCCCTATTCATCTAGCGGGATCAATCGCCAACAATGAGCAGTTCTTC | CASSPIHLAGSIANNEQFF | TRBJ2-1 | - | TRBV7-6 | TRBD2
TGCAGTGCTGTGGGGGATAATGGCTACACCTTC | CSAVGDNGYTF | TRBJ1-2 | - | TRBV20-1 | -
TGTGCCAGCAGCCTGGTCTGGACAGGGACTGAAGAGCAGTTCTTC | CASSLVWTGTEEQFF | TRBJ2-1 | many | TRBV7-9 | TRBD1
TGTGCCAGCAGCTTTTCTATAGCGGTTCAAAACAATGAGCAGTTCTTC | CASSFSIAVQNNEQFF | TRBJ2-1 | - | TRBV5-4 | -
TGCGCCAGCAGCCAAGGTCCCAGGGACTACGAGCAGTACTTC | CASSQGPRDYEQYF | TRBJ2-7 | - | TRBV4-3 | -
TGTGCCAGCAGCTTAGGGACCTCGTACATGGGGCAAGAGACCCAGTACTTC | CASSLGTSYMGQETQYF | TRBJ2-5 | - | TRBV7-2 | -
TGTGCCAGCAGCCACTCGGGGACAGGCGTAGGCTACACCTTC | CASSHSGTGVGYTF | TRBJ1-2 | - | TRBV13 | TRBD1
TGTGCCAGCACCTTTGTTGGGGCAGGCCGCACAGATACGCAGTATTTT | CASTFVGAGRTDTQYF | TRBJ2-3 | few | TRBV7-9 | -
TGTGCCCCGAGGGACAGGGAAAGTGAGCAGTTCTTC | CAPRDRESEQFF | TRBJ2-1 | few | TRBV19 | TRBD1
TGTGCCAGCAGCGGACTAGCGGGCGACACAGATACGCAGTATTTT | CASSGLAGDTDTQYF | TRBJ2-3 | - | TRBV6-6 | TRBD2
TGTGCCAGCAGTGTCCGGGACACTTGGTACCAAGAGACCCAGTACTTC | CASSVRDTWYQETQYF | TRBJ2-5 | few | TRBV25-1 | -
TGTGCCAGCGGCCTAGCCCAGGGTGAGCAGTTCTTC | CASGLAQGEQFF | TRBJ2-1 | - | TRBV6-5 | -
TGTGCCAGCAGTGAGGCGCGGGGGAGGACTGGCTACACCTTC | CASSEARGRTGYTF | TRBJ1-2 | - | TRBV6-1 | -
TGTGCCTGGAGCCGGGCTGGCTACACCTTC | CAWSRAGYTF | TRBJ1-2 | few | TRBV30 | -
TGTGCCAGCAGCCCCAAGTTTCTCAATGAGCAGTTCTTC | CASSPKFLNEQFF | TRBJ2-1 | - | TRBV5-4 | -
TGTGCCAGCAGCGTACTGAGTCGCACAGATACGCAGTATTTT | CASSVLSRTDTQYF | TRBJ2-3 | - | TRBV9 | -
TGTGCCAGCAGCCCATGGACCCGAGGCGCCAACGTCCTGACTTTC | CASSPWTRGANVLTF | TRBJ2-6 | few | TRBV13 | -
TGTGCCAGCTCACCAACGGGATCCAGCGTGACCCAGTACTTC | CASSPTGSSVTQYF | TRBJ2-5 | - | TRBV18 | -